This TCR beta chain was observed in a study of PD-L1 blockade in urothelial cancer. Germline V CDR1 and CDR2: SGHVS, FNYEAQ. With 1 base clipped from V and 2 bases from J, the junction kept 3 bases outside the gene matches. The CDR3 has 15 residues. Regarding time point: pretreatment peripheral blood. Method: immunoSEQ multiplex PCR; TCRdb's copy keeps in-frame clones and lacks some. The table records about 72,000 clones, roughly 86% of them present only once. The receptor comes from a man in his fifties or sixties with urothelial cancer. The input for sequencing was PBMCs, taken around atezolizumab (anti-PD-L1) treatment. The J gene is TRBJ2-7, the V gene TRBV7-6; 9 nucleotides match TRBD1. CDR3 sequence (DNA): TGTGCCAGCAGCTTAGTTGGGACAGGGCCCTACGAGCAGTACTTC. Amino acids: CASSLVGTGPYEQYF.